Sequencing of this TCR beta chain was carried out in a study of cytomegalovirus exposure and HLA in healthy donors. Losses at the gene ends were 0 bases for V and 0 bases for J; bases not matched to a gene: 4. The germline gives CDR1 LGHNA, CDR2 YNFKEQ. The CDR3 covers 16 residues. The method was immunoSEQ multiplex PCR; TCRdb's version includes in-frame clones alone and lacks a portion of them. Of some 150,000 clones listed, more than 70% were seen once; the top ten hold around 2.1%. A roughly 120-subject validation cohort, separate from the approximately 720-subject first cohort, supplied the donors.

The sequenced sample was PBMCs. This sequence originates from a human donor in good health. This chain joins TRBV4-2 and TRBJ2-7, with 8 bases that match TRBD2. The CDR3 DNA reads TGTGCCAGCAGCCAAGATTTAAGCGGGAGCTCCTACGAGCAGTACTTC. Amino acids: CASSQDLSGSSYEQYF.